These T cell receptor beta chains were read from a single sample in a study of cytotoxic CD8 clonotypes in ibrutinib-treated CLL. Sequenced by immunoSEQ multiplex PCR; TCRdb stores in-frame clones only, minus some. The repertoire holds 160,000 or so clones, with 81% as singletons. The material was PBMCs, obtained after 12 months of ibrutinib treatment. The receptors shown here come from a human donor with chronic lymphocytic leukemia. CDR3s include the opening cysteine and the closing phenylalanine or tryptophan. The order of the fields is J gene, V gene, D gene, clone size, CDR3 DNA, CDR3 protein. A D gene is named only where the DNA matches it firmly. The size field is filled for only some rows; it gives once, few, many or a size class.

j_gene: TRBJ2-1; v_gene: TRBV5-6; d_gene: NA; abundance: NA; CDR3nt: TGTGCCAGCAGCTTGGTGGGGACCTACAATGAGCAGTTCTTC; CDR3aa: CASSLVGTYNEQFF
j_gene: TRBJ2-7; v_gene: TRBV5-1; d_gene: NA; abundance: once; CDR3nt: TGCGCCAGCAGACTGTATCAGGGTGACTCCTACGAGCAGTACTTC; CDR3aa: CASRLYQGDSYEQYF
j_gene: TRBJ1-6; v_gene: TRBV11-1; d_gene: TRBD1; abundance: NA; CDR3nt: TGTGCCAGCAGCTTAAGACAGGGAAGTTTCTATAATTCACCCCTCCACTTT; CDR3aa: CASSLRQGSFYNSPLHF
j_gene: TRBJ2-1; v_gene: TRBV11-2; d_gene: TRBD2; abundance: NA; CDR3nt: TGTGCCAGCAGCTTAGGTTCGTTACTAGCGGCTTTCGGTGAGCAGTTCTTC; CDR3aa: CASSLGSLLAAFGEQFF
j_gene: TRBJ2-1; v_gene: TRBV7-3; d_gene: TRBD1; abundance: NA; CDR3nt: TGTGCCAGCAGATTTCCGGGACAGGGGGCCTACAATGAGCAGTTCTTC; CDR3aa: CASRFPGQGAYNEQFF
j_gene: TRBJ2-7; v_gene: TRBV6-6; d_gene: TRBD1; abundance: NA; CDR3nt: TGTGCCAGCAGGCATGGACAGGGGGTAAAGTCGTACGAGCAGTACTTC; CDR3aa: CASRHGQGVKSYEQYF
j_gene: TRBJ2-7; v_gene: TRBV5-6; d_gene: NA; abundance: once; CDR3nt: TGTGCCAGCAGCTTGGATGGCGCGGACGGCCACTCCTACGAGCAGTACTTC; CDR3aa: CASSLDGADGHSYEQYF
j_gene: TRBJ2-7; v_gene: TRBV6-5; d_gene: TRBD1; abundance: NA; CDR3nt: TGTGCCAGCAGCGGGACAGGGCAGAATCACGAGCAGTACTTC; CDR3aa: CASSGTGQNHEQYF
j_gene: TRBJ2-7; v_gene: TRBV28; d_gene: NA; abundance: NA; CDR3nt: TGTGCCAGCAGACCCTTCTACGGCGAGCAGTACTTC; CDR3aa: CASRPFYGEQYF
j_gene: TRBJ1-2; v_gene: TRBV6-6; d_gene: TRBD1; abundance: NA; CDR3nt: TGTGCCAGCAGTGTGACAGGGGCCTATGGCTACACCTTC; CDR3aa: CASSVTGAYGYTF
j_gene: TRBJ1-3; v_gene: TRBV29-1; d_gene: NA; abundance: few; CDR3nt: TGCAGCGTTGCCCCTCGTGACGCAGCAGGAAACACCATATATTTT; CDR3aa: CSVAPRDAAGNTIYF
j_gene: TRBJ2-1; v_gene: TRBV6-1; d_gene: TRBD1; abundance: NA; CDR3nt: TGTGCCAGCAGTGAAGAGAGGGTGGCAGGGGGTTGGTATGAGCAGTTCTTC; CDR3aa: CASSEERVAGGWYEQFF
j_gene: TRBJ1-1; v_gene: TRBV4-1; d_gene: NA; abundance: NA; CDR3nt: TGCGCCAGCAGCCAGTTCGGAGGAATGAACACTGAAGCTTTCTTT; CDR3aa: CASSQFGGMNTEAFF
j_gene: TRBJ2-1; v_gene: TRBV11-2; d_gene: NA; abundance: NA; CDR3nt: TGTGCCAGCAGCTTAGCAACCAATCAGGGGAACTCCTACAATGAGCAGTTCTTC; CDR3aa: CASSLATNQGNSYNEQFF
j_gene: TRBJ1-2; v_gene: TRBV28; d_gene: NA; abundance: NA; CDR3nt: TGTGCCAGCAGTTTATTGGCTAATGGGGGAGGCTATGGCTACACCTTC; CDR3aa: CASSLLANGGGYGYTF
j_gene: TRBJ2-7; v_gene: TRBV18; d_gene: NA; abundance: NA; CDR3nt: TGTGCCAGCTCACCAGGGAGCTACGAGCAGTACTTC; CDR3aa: CASSPGSYEQYF
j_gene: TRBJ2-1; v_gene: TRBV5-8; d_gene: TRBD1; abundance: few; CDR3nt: TGTGCCAGCAGCCACGGGACAGGGATACCCCGGGCCTTCTTC; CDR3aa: CASSHGTGIPRAFF
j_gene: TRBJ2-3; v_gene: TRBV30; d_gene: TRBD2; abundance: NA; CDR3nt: TGTGCCTGGAGTGTACTACTAGCGGGGGTATATTTT; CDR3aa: CAWSVLLAGVYF
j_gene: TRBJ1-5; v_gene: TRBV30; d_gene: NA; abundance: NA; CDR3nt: TGTGCCTGGAGTGTCGGTGGAGCTAGCAATCAGCCCCAGCATTTT; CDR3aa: CAWSVGGASNQPQHF
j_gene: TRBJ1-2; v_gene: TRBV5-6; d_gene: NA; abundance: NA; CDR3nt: TGTGCCAGCAGCTTGTTGGGGGGCGTCGACTATGGCTACACCTTC; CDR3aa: CASSLLGGVDYGYTF
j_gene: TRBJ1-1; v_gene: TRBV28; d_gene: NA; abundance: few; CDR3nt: TGTGCCAGCAGTTTGGTTGTCAGGGGAGTTACTGAAGCTTTCTTT; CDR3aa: CASSLVVRGVTEAFF
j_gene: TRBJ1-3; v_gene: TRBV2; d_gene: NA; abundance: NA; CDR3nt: TGTGCCAGCAGTTGGGACAAGGCCTCTGGAAACACCATATATTTT; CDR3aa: CASSWDKASGNTIYF